This TCR beta chain derives from a study of T cell repertoires in cytomegalovirus infection. Study details: Based on public TCR beta signatures, there were indications of CMV infection and of a matching HLA type.

Study-wide points: HLA-C-restricted TCR beta clonotypes specific for CMV led the ex vivo response. CMV carriers with the relevant HLA were identified by cumulative public TCR beta family frequency.

Each CDR3 protein gets one entry after TCRdb re-called the reads with MiXCR. The data contain nearly 650,000 distinct CDR3 sequences, about 24% of them singletons. Germline values: CDR1 MDHEN, CDR2 SYDVKM. The CDR3 consists of 16 residues. Trimming took 5 bases from V and 2 from J; bases not matched to a gene: 11. As regards this clonotype: The antigen remains unidentified.

The genes are TRBV28 and TRBJ2-7, with 8 bases matching TRBD2. Material: CD8+ T cells from PBMCs. This TCR came from a human donor in good health (CMV status not recorded). Some clones in this sample may be carry-over from other donors' samples. The CDR3 coding sequence is TGTGCCAGCAGTCCTCCCGGGGGGGGCACAACCTACGAGCAGTACGTC. Its translation: CASSPPGGGTTYEQYV.